This T cell receptor (beta chain) stems from a study of CD8 T cells in ankylosing spondylitis. Using quantitative 5'-RACE with molecular barcodes, the authors made TCR beta libraries. MiXCR, applied by TCRdb to the 5' RACE reads, yields one record per CDR3 protein. Counted here are around 150,000 distinct CDR3 sequences, under 45% occurring once; the ten biggest clones make up roughly 15%. General study results and limits: A number of the motif variants had already been described in reactive arthritis synovial fluid and blood. Several highly homologous variants formed a TCR beta motif that appeared characteristic of ankylosing spondylitis blood.

With regard to this clonotype: Antigen unknown.

The CDR3 has 14 residues. The V gene lost 2 bases and the J gene lost 0 bases, with 8 bases spanning the gap. Germline CDR1 and CDR2: SGDLS and YYNGEE. This TCR was sampled from a male donor with ankylosing spondylitis. The specimen sequenced was synovial fluid, either unsorted or a sorted T cell fraction (not recorded which). The genes are TRBV9 and TRBJ2-5; TRBD2 is a possible D gene (5 bases). The CDR3 nucleotides are TGTGCCAGCAGCGTGGGAGATCACCAAGAGACCCAGTACTTC. Encoded protein: CASSVGDHQETQYF. The variable domain in full, completed from reference TRBV9 and TRBJ2-5, reads DSGVTQTPKHLITATGQRVTLRCSPRSGDLSVYWYQQSLDQGLQFLIQYYNGEERAKGNILERFSAQQFPDLHSELNLSSLELGDSALYFCASSVGDHQETQYFGPGTRLLVL.